This T cell receptor beta chain originates from a study of T-cell reconstitution after alpha-beta-depleted transplantation in children. The CDR3 has 14 residues. The germline V gene encodes CDR1 MNHEY and CDR2 SMNVEV (reference sequence). V was trimmed by 6 bases and J by 5 bases, leaving 17 bases between them. Preparation of the TCRbeta library used unique molecular identifiers. One entry per CDR3 protein, called by TCRdb with MiXCR from the PCR reads. The sample records about 600,000 distinct CDR3 sequences, approximately 10% being singletons. This chain connects TRBV27 to TRBJ2-7, with D possibly being TRBD1 (6 bases). The source is a human donor who donated a stem cell graft to a child with acute myeloid leukemia. Sequenced material: PBMCs from the stem cell graft donor, taken from the stem cell graft. DNA of the CDR3: TGTGCCAGCAGCTCCGAAGGGGGAAGGGACGAGCAGTACTTC. Residues: CASSSEGGRDEQYF.